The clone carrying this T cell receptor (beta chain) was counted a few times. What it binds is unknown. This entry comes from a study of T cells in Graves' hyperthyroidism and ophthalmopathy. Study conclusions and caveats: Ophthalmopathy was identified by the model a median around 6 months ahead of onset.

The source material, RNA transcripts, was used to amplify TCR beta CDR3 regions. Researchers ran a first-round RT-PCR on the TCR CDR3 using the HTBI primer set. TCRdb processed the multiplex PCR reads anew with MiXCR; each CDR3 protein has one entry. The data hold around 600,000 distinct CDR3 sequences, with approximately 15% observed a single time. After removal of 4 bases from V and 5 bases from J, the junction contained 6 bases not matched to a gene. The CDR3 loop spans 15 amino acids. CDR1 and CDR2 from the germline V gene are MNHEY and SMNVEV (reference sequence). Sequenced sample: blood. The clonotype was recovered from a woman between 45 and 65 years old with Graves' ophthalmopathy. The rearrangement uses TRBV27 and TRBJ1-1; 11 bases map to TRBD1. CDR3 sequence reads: CASSSIGQGATEAFF. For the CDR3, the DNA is TGTGCCAGCAGTTCAATCGGACAGGGGGCGACTGAAGCTTTCTTT.